Following are 2 T cell receptor beta chains from one sample sequenced in a study of OX40 agonist ivuxolimab in advanced cancers. The table came from immunoSEQ multiplex PCR; TCRdb's copy has only in-frame clones and leaves some out. Among thousands of clones listed, around 62% were seen once. The sequences come from CD4+ or CD8+ T cells sorted from blood, collected in a trial of the OX40 agonist ivuxolimab. Source of these receptors: an adult with an advanced solid tumor such as melanoma, head and neck, liver or kidney cancer.

The chain joins TRBV6-9 to TRBJ2-3; TRBD2 matches at 10 bases. Trimming at V came to 8 bases and at J to 1 base, leaving 0 bases not matched to a gene. The germline gives CDR1 MNHGY, CDR2 SVAAGI. The CDR3 is 13 amino acids. CDR3 DNA: TGTGCCAGCGGACTAGCGGGCACAGATACGCAGTATTTT. Amino acid sequence: CASGLAGTDTQYF.

By sample share, this clone is medium-sized (0.01 to 0.1%). The V and J genes are TRBV7-8 and TRBJ1-2; 10 bases match TRBD1. J gave up 4 bases and V 0 bases, and 5 bases lay outside the gene matches. Germline V gene sequence: CDR1 SGHVS, CDR2 FQNEAQ. CDR3 length equals 16 residues. DNA of the CDR3: TGTGCCAGCAGCTTAGCACAGACAGGGGGCATCTATGGCTACACCTTC. Translated: CASSLAQTGGIYGYTF.